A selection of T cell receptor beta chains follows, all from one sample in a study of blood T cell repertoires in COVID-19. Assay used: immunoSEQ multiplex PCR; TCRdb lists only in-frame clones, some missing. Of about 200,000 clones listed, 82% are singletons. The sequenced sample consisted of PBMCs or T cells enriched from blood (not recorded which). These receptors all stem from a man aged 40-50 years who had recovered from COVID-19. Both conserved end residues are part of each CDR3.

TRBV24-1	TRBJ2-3	CATSDVRTASTDTQYF
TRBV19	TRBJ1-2	CASSPSGQFYGYTF
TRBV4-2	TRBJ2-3	CASSQGLAGPYTDTQYF
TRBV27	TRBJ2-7	CASSFYSGVGEQYF
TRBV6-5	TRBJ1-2	CASSYTLDRGYGYTF
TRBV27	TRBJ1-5	CASSQYSGENQPQHF
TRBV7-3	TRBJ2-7	CASSPGRGTYEQYF
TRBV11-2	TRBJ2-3	CASSLMTGANLNTQYF
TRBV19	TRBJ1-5	CASSIGTGDRSNQPQHF
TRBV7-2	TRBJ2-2	CASSSRQGRTGELFF
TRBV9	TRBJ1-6	CASSSRGQGGNSPLHF
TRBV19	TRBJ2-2	CASRETSGYTGELFF
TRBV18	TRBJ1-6	CASSTGTGDSPLHF
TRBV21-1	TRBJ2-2	CASSKGFGEGRKNGELFF
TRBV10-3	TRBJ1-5	CAIRGDRGNDQPQHF
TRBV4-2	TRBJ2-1	CASSPIESGRSNEQFF
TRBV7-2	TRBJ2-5	CASSLAGDPRERPGGETQYF
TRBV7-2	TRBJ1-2	CASSRGGGDYGYTF
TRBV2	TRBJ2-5	CASSFDGFGETQYF
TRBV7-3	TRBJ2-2	CASSLFEPRGAGELFF
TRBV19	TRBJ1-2	CASSWSRANYGYTF
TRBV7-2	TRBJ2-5	CASGKDRDETQYF
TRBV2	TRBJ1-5	CASSDLGAHQPQHF
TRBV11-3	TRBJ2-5	CASSLGTGPQYF
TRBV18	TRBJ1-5	CASSPRSTADSNQPQHF
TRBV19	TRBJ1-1	CASSIRGLTEAFF
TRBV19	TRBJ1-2	CASSLQGIINYGYTF
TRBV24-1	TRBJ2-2	CATSDSGQTGELFF
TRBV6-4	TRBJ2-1	CASRQGNEQFF
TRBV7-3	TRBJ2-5	CASSLGTSGQETQYF
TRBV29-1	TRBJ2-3	CSVEDRRGSTDTQYF
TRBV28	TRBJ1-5	CASTGTAGYQPQHF
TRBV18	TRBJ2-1	CASSPNRPGGTYNEQFF
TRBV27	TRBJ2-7	CARTGGVTSEQYF
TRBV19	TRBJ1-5	CASSTGFPPQHF
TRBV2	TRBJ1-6	CASRPRQGDNSPLHF
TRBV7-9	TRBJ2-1	CASSLEPSGVSYNEQFF
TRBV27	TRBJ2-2	CASSPGTGGTGELFF
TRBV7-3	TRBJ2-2	CASRDREGAKGELFF
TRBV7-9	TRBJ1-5	CASSSGVQPQHF
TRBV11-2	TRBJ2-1	CASSLVSSHDEQFF
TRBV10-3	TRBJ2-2	CAISEETTNTGELFF
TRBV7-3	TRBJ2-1	CASSLSPRAGGKRNEQFF
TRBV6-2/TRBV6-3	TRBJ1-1	CASSSLLKTGMNTEAFF
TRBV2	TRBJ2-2	CASKEREGSVGELFF
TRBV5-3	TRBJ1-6	CARSLAQTGVYSYNSPLHF
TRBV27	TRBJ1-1	CASSPGESRGTEAFF
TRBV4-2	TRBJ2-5	CASSQGLAAEETQYF
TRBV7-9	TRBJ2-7	CASSLSYPGHGYEQYF
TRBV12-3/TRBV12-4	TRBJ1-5	CASSLKGDQPQHF
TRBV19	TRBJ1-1	CASSIRGLNTEAFF
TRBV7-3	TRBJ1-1	CASSLSPDRAGRNTEAFF
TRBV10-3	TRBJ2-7	CAIGTGSYEQYF
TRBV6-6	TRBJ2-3	CASSSGGASTDTQYF
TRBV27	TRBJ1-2	CASSPGTLVNYGYTF
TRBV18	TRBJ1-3	CASSPAPGREYTIYF
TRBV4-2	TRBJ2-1	CASSQASTSYNEQFF